Shown below are 5 T cell receptor beta chains from a single sample sequenced in a study of cytomegalovirus exposure and HLA in healthy donors. Use of 60 Vbeta and 13 Jbeta primers characterized the PCR. Only in-frame clones appear in the TCRdb table, and some are missing; sequencing was by immunoSEQ multiplex PCR. The table lists about 69,000 clones, 60% to 85% of them singletons. The material sequenced was PBMCs. Receptors originate from a young man in good health and CMV-seronegative.

J is TRBJ1-2 and V is TRBV28; the D gene is possibly TRBD1 (6 bases). The V and J ends lost 6 bases and 6 bases respectively, with 11 bases between them. This CDR3 is built from 12 residues. CDR1 is MDHEN, CDR2 SYDVKM, per germline. CDR3: CASSTPGDGYTF. The DNA of the CDR3 is TGTGCCAGCAGCACCCCAGGGGATGGCTACACCTTC.

This chain uses TRBV5-1 with TRBJ1-1; D may be TRBD1 (5 bases). V was trimmed by 5 bases and J by 0 bases, leaving 20 bases between them. Germline CDR1 reads SGHRS; CDR2 reads YFSETQ. The CDR3 is 17 residues long. In nucleotides, the CDR3 is TGCGCCAGCAGGGGGGGGTTACCAAGGGCTCTGAACACTGAAGCTTTCTTT. The encoded protein is CASRGGLPRALNTEAFF.

As to this clone: This specimen includes other DNA sequences encoding the same CDR3. The chain links TRBV6-5 to TRBJ1-1; the D is unclear. Germline-derived CDR1 and CDR2 are MNHEY and SVGAGI. The V end lost 2 bases, the J end lost 3 bases, and 7 bases lay between the germline ends. CDR3 length equals 13 residues. The CDR3, as DNA: TGTGCCAGCAGTTACGGCCGGGACACTGAAGCTTTCTTT. It encodes CASSYGRDTEAFF.

The chain joins TRBV28 to TRBJ2-3, with 11 bases identical to TRBD2. Germline V gene sequence: CDR1 MDHEN, CDR2 SYDVKM. J gave up 5 bases and V 3 bases, and 7 bases lay outside the gene matches. The CDR3 loop spans 16 amino acids. The CDR3 DNA is TGTGCCAGCAGTTTTCTGGTTGGACTAGCGGGAGATACGCAGTATTTT. Its protein product is CASSFLVGLAGDTQYF.

The chain carries TRBV5-1 and TRBJ2-5; no clear D. Per germline, CDR1 SGHRS and CDR2 YFSETQ. The CDR3 spans 13 residues. V was cut by 7 bases and J by 2 bases, with 12 bases left in between. The CDR3 loop is CASQSRQQETQYF. Written as DNA, the CDR3 is TGCGCCAGCCAGTCCAGGCAGCAAGAGACCCAGTACTTC.